These T cell receptor beta chains were read from a single sample in a study of untreated major depressive disorder. The assay was immunoSEQ multiplex PCR, and TCRdb's table has in-frame clones only and misses some. The sample lists about 20,000 clones, 87% occurring once. Sequencing was performed on CD4+ T cells from PBMCs. Receptors were obtained from a woman younger than 45 in good health. CDR3s include the opening cysteine and the closing phenylalanine or tryptophan. Fields, in order: D gene, V gene, CDR3 length, J gene, clone size, CDR3 DNA, CDR3 protein. The D gene is left open where the match is weak. Clone sizes are given selectively: once, few, many, or a class where the clone is expanded.

D: TRBD1; V: TRBV5-5; length: 15; J: TRBJ2-5; size: NA; DNA: TGTGCCAGCAGCTGGGGGACAGGGTCGGGGCAGACCCAGTACTTC; CDR3: CASSWGTGSGQTQYF
D: NA; V: TRBV5-1; length: 14; J: TRBJ2-1; size: NA; DNA: TGCGCCAGCAGCTTGGGGGGGTCCTACAATGAGCAGTTCTTC; CDR3: CASSLGGSYNEQFF
D: NA; V: TRBV14; length: 14; J: TRBJ2-2; size: NA; DNA: TGTGCCAGCAGCCAAGCCCGTGGGACCGGGGAGCTGTTTTTT; CDR3: CASSQARGTGELFF
D: NA; V: TRBV28; length: 14; J: TRBJ1-1; size: once; DNA: TGTGCCAGCAGTTTGCAGGAGTTGGGGACTGAAGCTTTCTTT; CDR3: CASSLQELGTEAFF
D: NA; V: TRBV29-1; length: 15; J: TRBJ2-3; size: once; DNA: TGCAGCGTTGAAGAAACTAGCCTGTCTCCAGATACGCAGTATTTT; CDR3: CSVEETSLSPDTQYF
D: NA; V: TRBV11-2; length: 16; J: TRBJ2-7; size: once; DNA: TGTGCCAGCAGCTTAGCGACGAAGGGGCCCTTAGAGGAGCAGTACTTC; CDR3: CASSLATKGPLEEQYF
D: NA; V: TRBV5-1; length: 15; J: TRBJ1-2; size: NA; DNA: TGCGCCAGCAGCCTTGAAAGACAGTTGGTGTCTGGCTACACCTTC; CDR3: CASSLERQLVSGYTF
D: NA; V: TRBV28; length: 15; J: TRBJ1-5; size: few; DNA: TGTGCCAGCAGTTTGGGAGGCAGGGTCAATCAGCCCCAGCATTTT; CDR3: CASSLGGRVNQPQHF
D: NA; V: TRBV6-4; length: 17; J: TRBJ1-6; size: NA; DNA: TGTGCCAACCGGAGACTAACGACTTGCTCCTATAATTCACCCCTCCACTTT; CDR3: CANRRLTTCSYNSPLHF
D: TRBD1; V: TRBV11-2; length: 14; J: TRBJ2-7; size: NA; DNA: TGTGCCAGCACCACGGACAGGGCGACCTACGAGCAGTACTTC; CDR3: CASTTDRATYEQYF
D: NA; V: TRBV29-1; length: 11; J: TRBJ2-7; size: once; DNA: TGCAGCGTTTCCAGGGATGGCGAGCAGTACTTC; CDR3: CSVSRDGEQYF
D: TRBD1; V: TRBV29-1; length: 14; J: TRBJ2-7; size: NA; DNA: TGCAGCGCCTCTCTCAGACAGGGGTTCTACGAGCAGTACTTC; CDR3: CSASLRQGFYEQYF
D: NA; V: TRBV25-1; length: 14; J: TRBJ1-5; size: NA; DNA: TGTGCCAGCATGAGGGCGGGGGTTAATCAGCCCCAGCATTTT; CDR3: CASMRAGVNQPQHF
D: NA; V: TRBV6-5; length: 14; J: TRBJ2-7; size: NA; DNA: TGTGCCAGCAGTCGCGCAAGCGTAACCTACGAGCAGTACTTC; CDR3: CASSRASVTYEQYF
D: NA; V: TRBV11-3; length: 12; J: TRBJ2-4; size: NA; DNA: TGTGCCAGCAGTCAAACACCGGGACTTCAGTACTTC; CDR3: CASSQTPGLQYF
D: NA; V: TRBV28; length: 15; J: TRBJ2-7; size: once; DNA: TGTGCCAGCAGTTCGTGGCGGCAGGGATTCTCCGAGCAGTACTTC; CDR3: CASSSWRQGFSEQYF
D: TRBD1; V: TRBV27; length: 17; J: TRBJ1-4; size: NA; DNA: TGTGCCAGCAGTCCTCTACAGGGGAAGCAAACTAATGAAAAACTGTTTTTT; CDR3: CASSPLQGKQTNEKLFF
D: NA; V: TRBV7-2; length: 12; J: TRBJ2-7; size: NA; DNA: TGTGCCAGCAGCTTATCAGCCTACGAGCAGTACTTC; CDR3: CASSLSAYEQYF
D: NA; V: TRBV6-6; length: 13; J: TRBJ1-6; size: few; DNA: TGTGCCAGCAGTCCTACGACGGAGTCACCCCTCCACTTT; CDR3: CASSPTTESPLHF
D: NA; V: TRBV11-3; length: 16; J: TRBJ2-5; size: NA; DNA: TGTGCCAGCAGCTTAGGTCTGCAGGCGACGGGGGAGACCCAGTACTTC; CDR3: CASSLGLQATGETQYF
D: NA; V: TRBV7-9; length: 14; J: TRBJ1-4; size: NA; DNA: TGTGCCAGCAGCGTCGTCGGAACTAATGAAAAACTGTTTTTT; CDR3: CASSVVGTNEKLFF
D: TRBD1; V: TRBV28; length: 14; J: TRBJ2-1; size: few; DNA: TGTGCCAGCGCGACAGGGCAATCCTACAATGAGCAGTTCTTC; CDR3: CASATGQSYNEQFF
D: NA; V: TRBV7-8; length: 14; J: TRBJ1-3; size: NA; DNA: TGTGCCAGCAGCCACACAAACACTGGAAACACCATATATTTT; CDR3: CASSHTNTGNTIYF
D: NA; V: TRBV30; length: 12; J: TRBJ1-2; size: NA; DNA: TGTGCCTGGAGTGAGTCCCAGGGGGGCTACACCTTC; CDR3: CAWSESQGGYTF
D: TRBD2; V: TRBV5-4; length: 15; J: TRBJ2-7; size: NA; DNA: TGTGCCAGCAGTCGCCTAGCGGGGGGGCTTTACGAGCAGTACTTC; CDR3: CASSRLAGGLYEQYF
D: NA; V: TRBV6-1; length: 14; J: TRBJ2-1; size: few; DNA: TGTGCCAGCAGGATCCTAAGCTCCTACAATGAGCAGTTCTTC; CDR3: CASRILSSYNEQFF
D: NA; V: TRBV28; length: 13; J: TRBJ2-7; size: NA; DNA: TGTGCCAGCAGTCCCCCTATAACCTACGAGCAGTACTTC; CDR3: CASSPPITYEQYF
D: NA; V: TRBV5-1; length: 13; J: TRBJ1-1; size: NA; DNA: TGCGCCAGCAGCCTCGACAGGAACACTGAAGCTTTCTTT; CDR3: CASSLDRNTEAFF
D: TRBD1; V: TRBV7-2; length: 15; J: TRBJ1-4; size: NA; DNA: TGTGCCAGCAGCTCTGCAGGGGGCCCGCGTGAAAAACTGTTTTTT; CDR3: CASSSAGGPREKLFF
D: TRBD1; V: TRBV18; length: 16; J: TRBJ1-2; size: once; DNA: TGTGCCAGCTCACCAGAAGGGCAGGGGGCGAACTATGGCTACACCTTC; CDR3: CASSPEGQGANYGYTF
D: NA; V: TRBV5-1; length: 13; J: TRBJ1-6; size: NA; DNA: TGCGCCAGCAGCCCGGACTATAATTCACCCCTCCACTTT; CDR3: CASSPDYNSPLHF
D: TRBD1; V: TRBV19; length: 15; J: TRBJ1-5; size: few; DNA: TGTGCCAGTAGTATAGGGCGGGACAGGGGTCAGCCCCAGCATTTT; CDR3: CASSIGRDRGQPQHF